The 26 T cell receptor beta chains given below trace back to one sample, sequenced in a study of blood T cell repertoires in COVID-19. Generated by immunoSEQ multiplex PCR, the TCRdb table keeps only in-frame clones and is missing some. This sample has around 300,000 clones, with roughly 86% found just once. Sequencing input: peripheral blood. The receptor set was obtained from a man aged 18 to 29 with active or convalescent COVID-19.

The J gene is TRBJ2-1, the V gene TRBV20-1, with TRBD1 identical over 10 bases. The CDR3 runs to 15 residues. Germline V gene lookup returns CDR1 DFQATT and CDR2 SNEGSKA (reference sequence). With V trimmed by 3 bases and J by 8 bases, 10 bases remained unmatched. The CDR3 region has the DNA TGCAGTGCTAGTTCTGGGACAGGGGCTTCGCATGAGCAGTTCTTC. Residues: CSASSGTGASHEQFF.

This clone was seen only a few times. The CDR3 here is CASIQRRTGGSDGYTF. The CDR3 region has the DNA TGTGCCAGCATTCAAAGGAGGACAGGGGGCTCGGATGGCTACACCTTC. The chain carries TRBV3-1 (or the pseudogene TRBV3-2) and TRBJ1-2, with TRBD1 matching 11 bases. This CDR3 has 16 amino acids. V shed 7 bases and J 6 bases; nucleotides not matched to a gene: 13. CDR1 is LGHDT, CDR2 YNNKEL, per germline (reference sequence).

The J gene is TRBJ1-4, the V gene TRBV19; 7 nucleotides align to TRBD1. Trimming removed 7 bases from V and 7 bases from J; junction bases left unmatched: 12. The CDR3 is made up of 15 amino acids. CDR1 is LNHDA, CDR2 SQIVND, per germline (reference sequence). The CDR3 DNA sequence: TGTGCCAGTACCCAATCCGGGACAGTCCTTGAAAAACTGTTTTTT. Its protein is CASTQSGTVLEKLFF.

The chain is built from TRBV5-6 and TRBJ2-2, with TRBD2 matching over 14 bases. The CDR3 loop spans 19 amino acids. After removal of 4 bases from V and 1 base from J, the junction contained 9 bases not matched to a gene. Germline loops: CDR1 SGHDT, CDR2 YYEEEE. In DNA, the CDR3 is TGTGCCAGCAGCCACCTACCGGGACTAGCGGGGGTGAACACCGGGGAGCTGTTTTTT. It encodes CASSHLPGLAGVNTGELFF.

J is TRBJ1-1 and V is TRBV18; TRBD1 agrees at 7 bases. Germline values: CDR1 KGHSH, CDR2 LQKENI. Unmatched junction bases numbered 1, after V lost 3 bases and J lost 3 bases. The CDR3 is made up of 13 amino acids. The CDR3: CASSPQGDTEAFF. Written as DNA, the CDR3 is TGTGCCAGCTCACCTCAGGGGGACACTGAAGCTTTCTTT.

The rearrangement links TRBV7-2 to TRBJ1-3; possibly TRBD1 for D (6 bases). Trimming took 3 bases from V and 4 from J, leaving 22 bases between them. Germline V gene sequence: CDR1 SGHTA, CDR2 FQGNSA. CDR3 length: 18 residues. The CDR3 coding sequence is TGTGCCAGCAGCTTGGTGACGTCAGGGGCCTTTGGGGGAAACACCATATATTTT. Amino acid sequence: CASSLVTSGAFGGNTIYF.

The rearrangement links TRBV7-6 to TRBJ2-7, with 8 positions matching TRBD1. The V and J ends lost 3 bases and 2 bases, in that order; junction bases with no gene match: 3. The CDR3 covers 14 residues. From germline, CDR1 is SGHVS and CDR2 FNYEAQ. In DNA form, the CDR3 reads TGTGCCAGCAGCTTGGGACAGGAAGCCTACGAGCAGTACTTC. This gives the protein CASSLGQEAYEQYF.

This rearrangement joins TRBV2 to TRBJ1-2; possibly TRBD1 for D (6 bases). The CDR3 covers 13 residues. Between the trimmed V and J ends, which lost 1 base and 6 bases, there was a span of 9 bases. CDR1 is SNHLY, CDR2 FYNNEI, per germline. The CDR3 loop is CASSEGNRDGYTF. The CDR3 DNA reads TGTGCCAGCAGTGAAGGCAACAGGGATGGCTACACCTTC.

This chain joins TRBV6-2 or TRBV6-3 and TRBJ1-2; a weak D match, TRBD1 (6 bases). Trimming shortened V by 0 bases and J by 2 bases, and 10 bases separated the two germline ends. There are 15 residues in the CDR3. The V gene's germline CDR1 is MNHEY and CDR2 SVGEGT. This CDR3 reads CASSYSIQGNYGYTF. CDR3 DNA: TGTGCCAGCAGTTACTCGATTCAGGGGAACTATGGCTACACCTTC.

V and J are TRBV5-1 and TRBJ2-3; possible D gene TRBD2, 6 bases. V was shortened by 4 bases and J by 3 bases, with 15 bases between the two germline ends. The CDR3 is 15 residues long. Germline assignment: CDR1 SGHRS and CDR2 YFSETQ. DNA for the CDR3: TGCGCCAGCAGCCCCCGGACGACTAGAACAGATACGCAGTATTTT. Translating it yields CASSPRTTRTDTQYF.

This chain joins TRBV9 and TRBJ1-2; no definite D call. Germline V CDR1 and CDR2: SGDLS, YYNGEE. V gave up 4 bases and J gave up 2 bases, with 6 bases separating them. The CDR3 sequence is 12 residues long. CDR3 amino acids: CASSLQNYGYTF. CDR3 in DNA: TGTGCCAGCAGCCTCCAGAACTATGGCTACACCTTC.

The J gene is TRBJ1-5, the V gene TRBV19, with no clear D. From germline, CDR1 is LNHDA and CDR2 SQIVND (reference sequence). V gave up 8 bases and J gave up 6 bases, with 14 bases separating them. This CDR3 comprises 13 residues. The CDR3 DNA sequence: TGTGCCAGTGAGGAGGATCCAACTCAGCCCCAGCATTTT. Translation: CASEEDPTQPQHF.

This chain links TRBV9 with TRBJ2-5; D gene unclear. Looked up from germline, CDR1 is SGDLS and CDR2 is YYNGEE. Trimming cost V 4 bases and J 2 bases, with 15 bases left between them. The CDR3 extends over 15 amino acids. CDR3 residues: CASSYSTNHQETQYF. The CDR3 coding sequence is TGTGCCAGCAGCTATTCCACTAACCATCAAGAGACCCAGTACTTC. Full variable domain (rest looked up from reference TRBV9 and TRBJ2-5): DSGVTQTPKHLITATGQRVTLRCSPRSGDLSVYWYQQSLDQGLQFLIQYYNGEERAKGNILERFSAQQFPDLHSELNLSSLELGDSALYFCASSYSTNHQETQYFGPGTRLLVL.

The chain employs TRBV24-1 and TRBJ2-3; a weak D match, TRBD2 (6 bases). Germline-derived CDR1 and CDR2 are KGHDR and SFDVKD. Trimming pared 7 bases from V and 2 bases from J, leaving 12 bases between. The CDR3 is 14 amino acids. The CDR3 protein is CATSEGLNTDTQYF. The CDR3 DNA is TGTGCCACCAGCGAGGGACTTAACACAGATACGCAGTATTTT.

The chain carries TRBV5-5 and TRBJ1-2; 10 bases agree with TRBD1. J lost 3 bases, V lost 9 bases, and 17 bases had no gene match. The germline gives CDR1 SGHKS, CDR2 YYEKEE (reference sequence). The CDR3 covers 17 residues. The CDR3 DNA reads TGTGCCATCCCGAGGAAGACAGGGGGCGATGGAGACTATGGCTACACCTTC. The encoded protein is CAIPRKTGGDGDYGYTF.

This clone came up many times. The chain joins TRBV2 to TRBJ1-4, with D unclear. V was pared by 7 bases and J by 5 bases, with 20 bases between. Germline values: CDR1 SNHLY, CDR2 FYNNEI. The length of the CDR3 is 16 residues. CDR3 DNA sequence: TGTGCCAGCATGACGAATGGAGCGGGGAAAAATGAAAAACTGTTTTTT. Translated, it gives CASMTNGAGKNEKLFF.

Here the CDR3 reads CATRQGGGPGHTQYF. The CDR3 DNA follows: TGCGCCACCCGTCAGGGCGGGGGGCCCGGACATACGCAGTATTTT. The chain has TRBV10-2 and TRBJ2-3, with 8 bases matching TRBD2. The V gene's germline CDR1 is WSHSY and CDR2 SAAADI. The V segment lost 10 bases and the J segment 7 bases; nucleotides outside the gene matches: 16. The CDR3 is 15 amino acids.

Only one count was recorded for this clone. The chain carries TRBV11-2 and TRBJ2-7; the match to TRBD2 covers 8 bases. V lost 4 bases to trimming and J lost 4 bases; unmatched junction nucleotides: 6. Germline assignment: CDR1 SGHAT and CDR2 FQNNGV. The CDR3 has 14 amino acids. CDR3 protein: CASSSGTRSYEQYF. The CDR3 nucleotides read TGTGCCAGCAGCTCCGGGACTAGAAGTTACGAGCAGTACTTC.

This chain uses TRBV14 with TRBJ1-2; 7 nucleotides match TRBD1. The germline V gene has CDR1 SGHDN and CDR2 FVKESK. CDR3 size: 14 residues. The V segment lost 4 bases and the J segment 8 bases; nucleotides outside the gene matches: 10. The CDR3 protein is CASSPLGQTSGYTF. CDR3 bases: TGTGCCAGCAGCCCCCTGGGACAGACTTCCGGCTACACCTTC. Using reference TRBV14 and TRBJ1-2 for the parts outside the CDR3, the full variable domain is EAGVTQFPSHSVIEKGQTVTLRCDPISGHDNLYWYRRVMGKEIKFLLHFVKESKQDESGMPNNRFLAERTGGTYSTLKVQPAELEDSGVYFCASSPLGQTSGYTFGSGTRLTVV.

CDR3 sequence (DNA): TGTGCCAGCAGCCAAGATCTCTCAGCGGGGGGAGAAGAGACCCAGTACTTC. Protein product: CASSQDLSAGGEETQYF. The gene calls are TRBV14 and TRBJ2-5; 9 nucleotides line up with TRBD2. V dropped 0 bases and J dropped 3; count of bases not matched to a gene: 8. This CDR3 comprises 17 residues. The germline V gene encodes CDR1 SGHDN and CDR2 FVKESK.

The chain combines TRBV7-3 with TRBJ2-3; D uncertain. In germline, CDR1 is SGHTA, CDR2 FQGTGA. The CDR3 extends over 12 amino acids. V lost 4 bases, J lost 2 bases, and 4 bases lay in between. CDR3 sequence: CASSSHTDTQYF. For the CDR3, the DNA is TGTGCCAGCAGCTCACACACAGATACGCAGTATTTT.

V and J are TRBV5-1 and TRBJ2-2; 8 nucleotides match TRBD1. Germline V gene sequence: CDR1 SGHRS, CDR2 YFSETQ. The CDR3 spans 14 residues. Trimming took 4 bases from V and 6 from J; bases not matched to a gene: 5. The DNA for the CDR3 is TGCGCCAGCAGCCCGGACAGGGAGGCCGGGGAGCTGTTTTTT. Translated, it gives CASSPDREAGELFF.

Here the CDR3 reads CASRGGYEQYF. CDR3 DNA: TGTGCCAGCAGGGGGGGCTACGAGCAGTACTTC. The rearrangement joins TRBV2 to TRBJ2-7; perhaps TRBD2 as D (6 bases). Trimming removed 6 bases at V and 3 bases at J, with 6 bases between. The CDR3 totals 11 residues. Looked up from germline, CDR1 is SNHLY and CDR2 is FYNNEI.

CDR3 nucleotide sequence: TGTGCCAGCTCACCGGGACTAGCGGGCACGACGAACACCGGGGAGCTGTTTTTT. It translates to CASSPGLAGTTNTGELFF. The chain combines TRBV18 with TRBJ2-2; 12 bases agree with TRBD2. The CDR3 consists of 18 residues. The V and J ends lost 3 bases and 0 bases, in that order; junction bases with no gene match: 5. Germline V gene lookup returns CDR1 KGHSH and CDR2 LQKENI.

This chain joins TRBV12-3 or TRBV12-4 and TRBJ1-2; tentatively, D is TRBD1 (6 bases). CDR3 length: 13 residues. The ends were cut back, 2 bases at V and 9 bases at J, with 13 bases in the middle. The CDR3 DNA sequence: TGTGCCAGCAGTTTAAGGCAGGGGAGAAGCTACACCTTC. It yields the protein CASSLRQGRSYTF.

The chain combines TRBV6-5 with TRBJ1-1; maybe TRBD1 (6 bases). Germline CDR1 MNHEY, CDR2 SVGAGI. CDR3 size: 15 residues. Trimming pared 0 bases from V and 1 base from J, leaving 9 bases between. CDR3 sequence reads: CASSYSTGPNTEAFF. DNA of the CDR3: TGTGCCAGCAGTTACTCGACAGGACCGAACACTGAAGCTTTCTTT.